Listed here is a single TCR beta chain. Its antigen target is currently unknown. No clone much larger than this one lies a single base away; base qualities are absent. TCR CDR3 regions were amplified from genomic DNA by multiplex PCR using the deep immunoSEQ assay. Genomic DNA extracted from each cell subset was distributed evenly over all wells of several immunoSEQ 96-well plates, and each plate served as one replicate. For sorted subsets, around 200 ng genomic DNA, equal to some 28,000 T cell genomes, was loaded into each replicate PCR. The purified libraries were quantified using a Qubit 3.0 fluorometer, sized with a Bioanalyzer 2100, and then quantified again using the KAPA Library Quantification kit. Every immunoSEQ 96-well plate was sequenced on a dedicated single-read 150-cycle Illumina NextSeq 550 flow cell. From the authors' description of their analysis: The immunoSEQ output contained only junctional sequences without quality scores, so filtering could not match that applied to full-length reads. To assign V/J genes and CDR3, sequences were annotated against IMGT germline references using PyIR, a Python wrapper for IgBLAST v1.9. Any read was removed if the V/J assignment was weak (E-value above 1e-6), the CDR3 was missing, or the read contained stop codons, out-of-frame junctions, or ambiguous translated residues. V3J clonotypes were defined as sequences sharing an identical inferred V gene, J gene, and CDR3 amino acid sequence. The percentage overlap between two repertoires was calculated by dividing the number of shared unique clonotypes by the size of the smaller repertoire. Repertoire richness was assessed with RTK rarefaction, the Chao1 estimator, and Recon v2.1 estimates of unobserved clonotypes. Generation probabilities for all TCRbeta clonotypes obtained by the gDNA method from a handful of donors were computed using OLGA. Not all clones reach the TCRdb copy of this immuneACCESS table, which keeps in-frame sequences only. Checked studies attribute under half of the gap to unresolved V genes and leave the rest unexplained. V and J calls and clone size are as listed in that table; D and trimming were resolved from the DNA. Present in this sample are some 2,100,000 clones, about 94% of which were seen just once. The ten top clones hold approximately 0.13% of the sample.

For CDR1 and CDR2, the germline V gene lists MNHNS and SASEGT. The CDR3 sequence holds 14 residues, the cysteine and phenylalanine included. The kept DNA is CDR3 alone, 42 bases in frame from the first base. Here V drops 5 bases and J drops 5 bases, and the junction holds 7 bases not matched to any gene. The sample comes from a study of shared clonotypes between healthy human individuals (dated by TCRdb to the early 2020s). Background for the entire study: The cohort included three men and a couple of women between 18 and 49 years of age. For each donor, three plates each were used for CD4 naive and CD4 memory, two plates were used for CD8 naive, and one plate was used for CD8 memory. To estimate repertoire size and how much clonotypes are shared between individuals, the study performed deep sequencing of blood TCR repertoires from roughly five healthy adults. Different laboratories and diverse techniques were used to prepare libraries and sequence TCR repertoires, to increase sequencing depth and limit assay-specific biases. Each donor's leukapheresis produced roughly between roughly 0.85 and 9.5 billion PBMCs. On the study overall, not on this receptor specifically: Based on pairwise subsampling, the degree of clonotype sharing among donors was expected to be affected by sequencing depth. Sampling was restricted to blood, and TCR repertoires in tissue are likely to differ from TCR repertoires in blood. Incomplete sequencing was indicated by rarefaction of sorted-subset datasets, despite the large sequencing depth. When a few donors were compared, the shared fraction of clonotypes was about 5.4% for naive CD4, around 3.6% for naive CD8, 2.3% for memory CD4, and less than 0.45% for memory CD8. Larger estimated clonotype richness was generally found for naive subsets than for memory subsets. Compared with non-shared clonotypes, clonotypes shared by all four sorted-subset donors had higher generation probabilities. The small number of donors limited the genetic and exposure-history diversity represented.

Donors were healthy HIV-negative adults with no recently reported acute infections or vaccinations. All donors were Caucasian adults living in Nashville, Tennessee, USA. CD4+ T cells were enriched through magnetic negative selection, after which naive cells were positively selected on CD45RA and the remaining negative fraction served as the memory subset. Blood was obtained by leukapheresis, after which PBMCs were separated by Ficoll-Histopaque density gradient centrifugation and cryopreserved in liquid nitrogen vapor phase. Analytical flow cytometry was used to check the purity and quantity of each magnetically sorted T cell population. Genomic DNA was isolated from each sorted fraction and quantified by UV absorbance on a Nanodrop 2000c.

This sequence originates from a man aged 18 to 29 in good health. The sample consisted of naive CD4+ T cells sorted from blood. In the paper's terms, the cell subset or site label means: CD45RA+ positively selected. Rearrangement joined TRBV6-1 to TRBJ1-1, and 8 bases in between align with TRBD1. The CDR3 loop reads CASSLQGVGTEAFF. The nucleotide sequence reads TGTGCCAGCAGTTTACAGGGGGTAGGGACTGAAGCTTTCTTT.